This is a list of T cell receptor beta chains from one sample in a study of regulatory T cells in long-lasting Graves disease. In TCRdb, the multiplex PCR reads were re-called with MiXCR into one record per CDR3 protein. The table lists over 650,000 distinct CDR3 sequences, about 32% of them singletons. Sequenced here: peripheral blood mononuclear cells (PBMCs), sampled when the disease was refractory, from a patient treated with antithyroid drugs. These receptors all come from a female donor with Graves disease. Both conserved end residues are part of each CDR3. The D gene is left open where the match is weak. Rows may omit the clone size; those that give it use once, few, many or a size class.

j_gene: TRBJ1-5
v_gene: TRBV20-1
abundance: -
d_gene: TRBD1
CDR3aa: CSAGRRGTGGSQPQHF
CDR3nt: TGCAGTGCTGGAAGGAGGGGGACAGGGGGCTCTCAGCCCCAGCATTTT

j_gene: TRBJ2-3
v_gene: TRBV11-2
abundance: few
d_gene: TRBD2
CDR3aa: CASSRRGAVAGGQGDTQYF
CDR3nt: TGTGCCAGCAGCCGCCGTGGGGCGGTAGCGGGAGGGCAAGGAGATACGCAGTATTTT

j_gene: TRBJ1-5
v_gene: TRBV10-3
abundance: -
d_gene: TRBD1
CDR3aa: CATRQGVGQPQHF
CDR3nt: TGTGCCACCCGACAGGGGGTAGGTCAGCCCCAGCATTTT

j_gene: TRBJ1-5
v_gene: TRBV6-5
abundance: -
d_gene: -
CDR3aa: CASSYSGHSNQPQHF
CDR3nt: TGTGCCAGCAGTTACTCGGGACATAGCAATCAGCCCCAGCATTTT

j_gene: TRBJ1-1
v_gene: TRBV29-1
abundance: -
d_gene: -
CDR3aa: CSVAGGGFTEAFF
CDR3nt: TGCAGCGTTGCTGGGGGGGGCTTCACTGAAGCTTTCTTT

j_gene: TRBJ1-1
v_gene: TRBV12-5
abundance: few
d_gene: TRBD1
CDR3aa: CASEDTTGATEAFF
CDR3nt: TGTGCTAGTGAGGATACGACAGGGGCCACTGAAGCTTTCTTT

j_gene: TRBJ2-5
v_gene: TRBV28
abundance: -
d_gene: TRBD2
CDR3aa: CASSGLAGFQETQYF
CDR3nt: TGTGCCAGCAGTGGACTAGCGGGGTTTCAAGAGACCCAGTACTTC

j_gene: TRBJ1-3
v_gene: TRBV29-1
abundance: -
d_gene: -
CDR3aa: CSVERGSSIDF
CDR3nt: TGCAGCGTTGAGCGGGGTTCGAGTATTGATTTT

j_gene: TRBJ2-1
v_gene: TRBV9
abundance: few
d_gene: TRBD1
CDR3aa: CASSVTGTGNEQFF
CDR3nt: TGTGCCAGCAGCGTAACGGGGACAGGCAATGAGCAGTTCTTC

j_gene: TRBJ1-2
v_gene: TRBV5-5
abundance: -
d_gene: -
CDR3aa: CASSLGFARTNYGYTF
CDR3nt: TGTGCCAGCAGCTTGGGGTTCGCCAGGACTAACTATGGCTACACCTTC

j_gene: TRBJ2-1
v_gene: TRBV12-3/TRBV12-4
abundance: many
d_gene: -
CDR3aa: CASRTAGSHNEQFF
CDR3nt: TGTGCCAGCAGGACAGCGGGTTCCCACAATGAGCAGTTCTTC

j_gene: TRBJ1-4
v_gene: TRBV18
abundance: few
d_gene: -
CDR3aa: CASSRDANEKLFF
CDR3nt: TGTGCCAGCTCCCGAGATGCGAATGAAAAACTGTTTTTT

j_gene: TRBJ1-1
v_gene: TRBV10-3
abundance: few
d_gene: -
CDR3aa: CAISPQPPPGEAFF
CDR3nt: TGTGCCATCAGCCCGCAGCCTCCTCCCGGGGAAGCTTTCTTT

j_gene: TRBJ2-7
v_gene: TRBV27
abundance: -
d_gene: TRBD1
CDR3aa: CASSLVGQGGEEQYF
CDR3nt: TGTGCCAGCAGTCTGGTGGGACAGGGGGGTGAAGAGCAGTACTTC

j_gene: TRBJ1-1
v_gene: TRBV19
abundance: -
d_gene: TRBD1
CDR3aa: CASSTRTGGPNTEAFF
CDR3nt: TGTGCCAGTAGTACTCGGACAGGGGGCCCTAACACTGAAGCTTTCTTT

j_gene: TRBJ1-1
v_gene: TRBV10-3
abundance: -
d_gene: -
CDR3aa: CAISERGRTEAFF
CDR3nt: TGTGCCATCAGTGAGCGGGGGCGGACTGAAGCTTTCTTT

j_gene: TRBJ1-5
v_gene: TRBV19
abundance: -
d_gene: -
CDR3aa: CASTNAGTQPQHF
CDR3nt: TGTGCCAGTACCAATGCGGGGACTCAGCCCCAGCATTTT

j_gene: TRBJ1-3
v_gene: TRBV9
abundance: -
d_gene: -
CDR3aa: CASSDGDVGNTIYF
CDR3nt: TGTGCCAGCAGCGATGGGGATGTTGGAAACACCATATATTTT

j_gene: TRBJ1-2
v_gene: TRBV2
abundance: many
d_gene: TRBD1
CDR3aa: CASRVRTGLGYTF
CDR3nt: TGTGCCAGCAGGGTACGGACAGGGCTTGGCTACACCTTC

j_gene: TRBJ1-1
v_gene: TRBV28
abundance: -
d_gene: TRBD1
CDR3aa: CVSSLMDRVNTEAFF
CDR3nt: TGTGTCAGCAGTTTAATGGACAGGGTGAACACTGAAGCTTTCTTT

j_gene: TRBJ1-2
v_gene: TRBV25-1
abundance: -
d_gene: TRBD1
CDR3aa: CASSPRTGSGYTF
CDR3nt: TGTGCCAGCAGTCCGCGGACAGGGTCTGGCTACACCTTC

j_gene: TRBJ1-1
v_gene: TRBV5-6
abundance: few
d_gene: -
CDR3aa: CASSLSEINTEAFF
CDR3nt: TGTGCCAGCAGCTTGAGCGAAATAAACACTGAAGCTTTCTTT

j_gene: TRBJ1-2
v_gene: TRBV19
abundance: -
d_gene: TRBD1
CDR3aa: CASRQGVLMDGYTF
CDR3nt: TGTGCCAGTCGACAGGGGGTTTTGATGGATGGCTACACCTTC

j_gene: TRBJ1-5
v_gene: TRBV4-1
abundance: -
d_gene: -
CDR3aa: CASSQERSNQPQHF
CDR3nt: TGCGCCAGCAGCCAAGAAAGGTCCAATCAGCCCCAGCATTTT

j_gene: TRBJ1-5
v_gene: TRBV28
abundance: -
d_gene: TRBD1
CDR3aa: CASSQRQGSNQPQHF
CDR3nt: TGTGCCAGCAGCCAGAGACAGGGTAGCAATCAGCCCCAGCATTTT

j_gene: TRBJ2-5
v_gene: TRBV20-1
abundance: -
d_gene: TRBD2
CDR3aa: CSARTSGRIGTQYF
CDR3nt: TGCAGTGCGCGGACTAGCGGAAGGATCGGGACCCAGTACTTC

j_gene: TRBJ2-2
v_gene: TRBV5-5
abundance: -
d_gene: -
CDR3aa: CASSFSVGTGELFF
CDR3nt: TGTGCCAGCAGCTTTTCCGTAGGGACCGGGGAGCTGTTTTTT

j_gene: TRBJ1-2
v_gene: TRBV2
abundance: many
d_gene: -
CDR3aa: CASSPYSGYGYTF
CDR3nt: TGTGCCAGCAGCCCCTATAGTGGTTATGGCTACACCTTC

j_gene: TRBJ1-1
v_gene: TRBV5-1
abundance: many
d_gene: -
CDR3aa: CASSSMSGVGNTEAFF
CDR3nt: TGCGCCAGCAGCTCGATGTCGGGTGTCGGGAACACTGAAGCTTTCTTT

j_gene: TRBJ1-6
v_gene: TRBV28
abundance: few
d_gene: TRBD1
CDR3aa: CASSLFRTGSSYNSPLHF
CDR3nt: TGTGCCAGCAGTTTATTCCGGACAGGGAGCTCCTATAATTCACCCCTCCACTTT

j_gene: TRBJ1-4
v_gene: TRBV6-1
abundance: -
d_gene: TRBD1
CDR3aa: CASSRGGTGGPNEKLFF
CDR3nt: TGTGCCAGCAGTCGAGGGGGGACAGGGGGCCCTAATGAAAAACTGTTTTTT

j_gene: TRBJ1-5
v_gene: TRBV7-8
abundance: -
d_gene: -
CDR3aa: CASSSQGLANQPQHF
CDR3nt: TGTGCCAGCAGCTCGCAGGGTTTAGCAAATCAGCCCCAGCATTTT

j_gene: TRBJ1-1
v_gene: TRBV10-3
abundance: -
d_gene: -
CDR3aa: CAISTGPGGEAFF
CDR3nt: TGTGCCATCAGCACAGGGCCCGGGGGTGAAGCTTTCTTT

j_gene: TRBJ2-4
v_gene: TRBV12-3/TRBV12-4
abundance: -
d_gene: -
CDR3aa: CASSFAGIFWAKNIQYF
CDR3nt: TGTGCCAGCAGTTTCGCCGGAATCTTCTGGGCCAAAAACATTCAGTACTTC

j_gene: TRBJ2-1
v_gene: TRBV7-2
abundance: once
d_gene: -
CDR3aa: CASSFGDNEQFF
CDR3nt: TGTGCCAGCAGCTTCGGAGACAATGAGCAGTTCTTC

j_gene: TRBJ1-1
v_gene: TRBV5-1
abundance: -
d_gene: -
CDR3aa: CASTREGPMNTEAFF
CDR3nt: TGCGCCAGCACCCGGGAAGGACCCATGAACACTGAAGCTTTCTTT

j_gene: TRBJ2-5
v_gene: TRBV7-9
abundance: -
d_gene: -
CDR3aa: CASSLAPRASETQYF
CDR3nt: TGTGCCAGCAGCTTAGCCCCCCGGGCAAGTGAGACCCAGTACTTC

j_gene: TRBJ1-1
v_gene: TRBV29-1
abundance: few
d_gene: -
CDR3aa: CSVVLTGNTEAFF
CDR3nt: TGCAGCGTTGTTCTCACAGGGAACACTGAAGCTTTCTTT

j_gene: TRBJ2-3
v_gene: TRBV10-3
abundance: -
d_gene: -
CDR3aa: CAISESNRITDTQYF
CDR3nt: TGTGCCATCAGTGAGTCGAACAGAATCACAGATACGCAGTATTTT

j_gene: TRBJ1-4
v_gene: TRBV11-2
abundance: many
d_gene: -
CDR3aa: CASSRTGSELFF
CDR3nt: TGTGCCAGCAGCAGGACGGGGTCAGAACTGTTTTTT

j_gene: TRBJ2-7
v_gene: TRBV7-9
abundance: -
d_gene: TRBD2
CDR3aa: CASSIRRLAGGHIYEQYF
CDR3nt: TGTGCCAGCAGCATCCGAAGACTAGCGGGAGGGCACATTTACGAGCAGTACTTC

j_gene: TRBJ1-1
v_gene: TRBV2
abundance: -
d_gene: TRBD1
CDR3aa: CASREDRGMPEAFF
CDR3nt: TGTGCCAGCAGAGAGGACAGGGGGATGCCTGAAGCTTTCTTT

j_gene: TRBJ1-1
v_gene: TRBV30
abundance: -
d_gene: -
CDR3aa: CAWTAGLTGTEAFF
CDR3nt: TGTGCCTGGACCGCCGGCCTGACGGGCACTGAAGCTTTCTTT

j_gene: TRBJ2-7
v_gene: TRBV3-1
abundance: few
d_gene: -
CDR3aa: CASSHSGTPAYEQYF
CDR3nt: TGTGCCAGCAGCCACTCCGGGACACCTGCCTACGAGCAGTACTTC

j_gene: TRBJ1-2
v_gene: TRBV20-1
abundance: -
d_gene: -
CDR3aa: CSAVLVDRNYGYTF
CDR3nt: TGCAGTGCTGTTCTCGTTGACCGTAACTATGGCTACACCTTC

j_gene: TRBJ1-2
v_gene: TRBV20-1
abundance: -
d_gene: -
CDR3aa: CSTSRDGNYGYTF
CDR3nt: TGCAGTACATCCCGGGACGGAAACTATGGCTACACCTTC

j_gene: TRBJ1-4
v_gene: TRBV15
abundance: -
d_gene: -
CDR3aa: CATSRVHSGRNEKLFF
CDR3nt: TGTGCCACCAGCAGAGTTCATTCTGGCAGGAATGAAAAACTGTTTTTT

j_gene: TRBJ1-4
v_gene: TRBV7-9
abundance: -
d_gene: TRBD1
CDR3aa: CASRSGDRGARGNEKLFF
CDR3nt: TGTGCCAGCAGGAGCGGCGACAGGGGGGCGCGCGGTAATGAAAAACTGTTTTTT

j_gene: TRBJ1-2
v_gene: TRBV20-1
abundance: few
d_gene: TRBD1
CDR3aa: CSAPSGRGDYGYTF
CDR3nt: TGCAGTGCTCCCTCGGGCAGGGGGGACTATGGCTACACCTTC

j_gene: TRBJ1-5
v_gene: TRBV5-6
abundance: -
d_gene: -
CDR3aa: CASSSVGGEHSQPQHF
CDR3nt: TGTGCCAGCAGCTCGGTGGGCGGGGAGCACAGTCAGCCCCAGCATTTT

j_gene: TRBJ1-2
v_gene: TRBV10-3
abundance: few
d_gene: -
CDR3aa: CAISVRTADGYTF
CDR3nt: TGTGCCATCAGTGTTAGGACAGCGGATGGCTACACCTTC